These 5 T cell receptor beta chains came from one sample sequenced in a study of T-cell memory formation after mild COVID-19. One entry per CDR3 protein results from TCRdb running MiXCR on the 5' RACE reads. The table lists 150,000 to 200,000 distinct CDR3 sequences, around 10% of them singletons. The sequenced material came from PBMCs or a T cell subset sorted from them (not recorded which). These receptors were obtained from a man younger than 35 who had mild COVID-19 (a few samples of this study predate the infection). Cell type and time point are not known.

This chain connects TRBV6-2 or TRBV6-3 to TRBJ1-1, with D unclear. There are 13 residues in the CDR3. The V gene lost 2 bases and the J gene lost 3 bases, with 7 bases spanning the gap. CDR1 and CDR2 from the germline V gene are MNHEY and SVGEGT. This chain's CDR3 is CASSYTKYTEAFF. CDR3 in DNA: TGTGCCAGCAGTTACACGAAATACACTGAAGCTTTCTTT.

This clonotype was seen a handful of times. The chain joins TRBV24-1 to TRBJ2-5; weak D call: TRBD2 (6 bases). CDR3 length: 15 amino acids. V shed 2 bases and J shed 3 bases, with 12 bases lying between them. Germline lookup yields CDR1 KGHDR and CDR2 SFDVKD. This CDR3 is CATSDWGTAEETQYF. DNA of the CDR3: TGTGCCACCAGTGATTGGGGGACTGCCGAAGAGACCCAGTACTTC.

This clonotype was observed a few times. The chain links TRBV7-2 to TRBJ2-7, with D maybe TRBD1 (6 bases). CDR3 length: 11 amino acids. V was shortened by 4 bases and J by 8 bases, with 9 bases between the two germline ends. Germline assignment: CDR1 SGHTA and CDR2 FQGNSA. CDR3 sequence: CASSSGQKQYF. The CDR3 DNA reads TGTGCCAGCAGCTCCGGACAGAAGCAGTACTTC. Looking up the rest from reference TRBV7-2 and TRBJ2-7 gives the full variable domain: GAGVSQSPSNKVTEKGKDVELRCDPISGHTALYWYRQSLGQGLEFLIYFQGNSAPDKSGLPSDRFSAERTGGSVSTLTIQRTQQEDSAVYLCASSSGQKQYFGPGTRLTVT.

In this sample, this clonotype turned up a few times. The genes are TRBV15 and TRBJ2-7; D is unclear. The germline CDR1 and CDR2 sequences are LNHNV and YYDKDF (reference sequence). Trimming shortened V by 1 base and J by 6 bases, and 13 bases separated the two germline ends. The CDR3 has 14 residues. The chain's CDR3 is CATSRAYEESEQYV. For the CDR3, the DNA is TGTGCCACCAGCAGAGCTTATGAGGAAAGCGAGCAGTACGTC.

This clonotype was seen more than once but under ten times. The chain joins TRBV20-1 to TRBJ2-1; the match to TRBD2 covers 9 bases. This CDR3 region has 15 residues. V shed 6 bases and J 7 bases; nucleotides not matched to a gene: 13. Germline loops: CDR1 DFQATT, CDR2 SNEGSKA (reference sequence). Written as DNA, the CDR3 is TGCAGTGCCCGCCCGATAGCGGGGGTGAGGAATGAGCAGTTCTTC. Protein sequence: CSARPIAGVRNEQFF.